The 7 T cell receptor beta chains presented below share a single source sample, sequenced in a study of blood T cell repertoires in COVID-19. The assay was immunoSEQ multiplex PCR, and TCRdb's table has in-frame clones only and misses some. Counted here are 400,000 or so clones, approximately 87% occurring once; the ten biggest clones make up approximately 1.9%. The source material was PBMCs or T cells enriched from blood (not recorded which). Receptor source: a middle-aged man in a cohort exposed to, infected with or recovered from COVID-19 (not recorded which).

The sample holds a few counts of this clone. The gene calls are TRBV19 and TRBJ2-3; D may be TRBD1 (6 bases). Looked up from germline, CDR1 is LNHDA and CDR2 is SQIVND (reference sequence). CDR3 length: 13 residues. V lost 4 bases and J 4 bases, leaving 9 bases between the germline ends. Written as DNA, the CDR3 is TGTGCCAGTAGTAAACAGGGCCCAGATACGCAGTATTTT. Encoded protein: CASSKQGPDTQYF.

J is TRBJ1-5 and V is TRBV5-5, with D unclear. Germline CDR1 is SGHKS and CDR2 is YYEKEE (reference sequence). The V and J ends lost 4 bases and 2 bases respectively, with 16 bases between them. CDR3 length: 16 residues. The CDR3: CASSVVAGNGNQPQHF. In DNA, the CDR3 is TGTGCCAGCAGCGTTGTAGCGGGAAATGGCAATCAGCCCCAGCATTTT.

The chain has TRBV27 and TRBJ1-2; D remains ambiguous. The CDR3 totals 13 residues. CDR1 is MNHEY, CDR2 SMNVEV, per germline (reference sequence). V shed 0 bases and J shed 6 bases, with 8 bases lying between them. As DNA, the CDR3 is TGTGCCAGCAGTTTATCCTCTGCGAATGGCTACACCTTC. It yields the protein CASSLSSANGYTF.

As for this clone: Other DNA sequences from this sample encode an identical CDR3 as well. The chain links TRBV5-1 to TRBJ2-7; TRBD2 aligns across 7 bases. Germline V gene lookup returns CDR1 SGHRS and CDR2 YFSETQ. CDR3 length equals 15 residues. The V gene end was trimmed by 1 base and the J gene end by 0 bases; junction bases not matched to a gene: 4. In DNA form, the CDR3 reads TGCGCCAGCAGCTTGTCTAGCGGCAGCTCCTACGAGCAGTACTTC. Encoded protein: CASSLSSGSSYEQYF.

This clone was found once. The chain is built from TRBV2 and TRBJ1-2, with D possibly TRBD1 on 5 matching bases. V lost 5 bases to trimming and J lost 0 bases, with 10 bases between them. The CDR3 loop spans 14 amino acids. CDR1 SNHLY and CDR2 FYNNEI come from the germline V gene. CDR3: CASSLQASNYGYTF. The CDR3 nucleotides are TGTGCCAGCAGTTTACAGGCGTCTAACTATGGCTACACCTTC.

The rearrangement joins TRBV5-5 to TRBJ2-7; TRBD1 matches 7 bases. Trimming cost V 4 bases and J 0 bases; bases outside gene matches: 10. In germline, CDR1 is SGHKS, CDR2 YYEKEE (reference sequence). This CDR3 is 16 amino acids long. The CDR3 DNA is TGTGCCAGCAGCCCTGCCGGCCGGGACAGCTCCTACGAGCAGTACTTC. The encoded protein is CASSPAGRDSSYEQYF.

The V and J genes are TRBV5-1 and TRBJ2-3, with TRBD1 matching over 9 bases. Germline-derived CDR1 and CDR2 are SGHRS and YFSETQ. The V gene end was trimmed by 4 bases and the J gene end by 2 bases; junction bases not matched to a gene: 11. The CDR3 consists of 17 residues. CDR3 bases: TGCGCCAGCAGCCCCCCGGGACAGGGAGGACTCACAGATACGCAGTATTTT. Amino acids: CASSPPGQGGLTDTQYF.